This T cell receptor beta chain was found in a study of control samples from healthy donors and cancer patients. Germline V gene lookup returns CDR1 SGHNT and CDR2 YYREEE (reference sequence). V was pared by 2 bases and J by 0 bases, with 9 bases of the junction left unmatched. The CDR3 totals 17 residues. Profiling relied on immunoSEQ multiplex PCR, and the TCRdb table lists in-frame clones only, not all of them. The sample has about 94,000 clones; over 75% are singletons. Material for sequencing was blood. The chain links TRBV5-4 to TRBJ1-2, with 8 bases lining up with TRBD1. The receptor was derived from a woman aged 18-29 years in good health. The CDR3 reads CASSFGATGDSNYGYTF. For the CDR3, the DNA is TGTGCCAGCAGCTTTGGGGCGACAGGGGACTCTAACTATGGCTACACCTTC.